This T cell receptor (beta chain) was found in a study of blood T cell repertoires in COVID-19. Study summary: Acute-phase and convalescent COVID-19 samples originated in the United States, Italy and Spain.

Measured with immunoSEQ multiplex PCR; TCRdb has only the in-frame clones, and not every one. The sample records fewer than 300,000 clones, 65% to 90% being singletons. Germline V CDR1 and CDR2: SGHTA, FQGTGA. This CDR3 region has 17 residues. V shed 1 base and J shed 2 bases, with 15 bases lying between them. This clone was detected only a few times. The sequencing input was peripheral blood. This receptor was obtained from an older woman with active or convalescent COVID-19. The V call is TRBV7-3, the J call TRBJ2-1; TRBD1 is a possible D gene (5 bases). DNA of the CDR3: TGTGCCAGCAGCTTAATCGATAGGGGTAAGGCCTACAATGAGCAGTTCTTC. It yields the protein CASSLIDRGKAYNEQFF.